Listed below are T cell receptor beta chains from one sample, sequenced in a study of siplizumab effects on memory and regulatory T cells. The data were produced by immunoSEQ multiplex PCR, yet TCRdb's version contains in-frame clones alone and is incomplete. The table lists tens of thousands of clones, about 95% of them singletons. Sequences were obtained from CD8+ T cells sorted from blood. These receptors were obtained from a human donor in good health. CDR3s include the opening cysteine and the closing phenylalanine or tryptophan. Fields, in order: V gene, D gene, J gene, CDR3 DNA, CDR3 protein. The D gene is left open where the match is weak.

>TRBV5-4|-|TRBJ2-5
TGTGCCAGCAGCTTCGACAGTCAAGAGACCCAGTACTTC
CASSFDSQETQYF
>TRBV6-1|-|TRBJ2-1
TGTGCCATACGGACTGGTACCTACAATGAGCAGTTCTTC
CAIRTGTYNEQFF
>TRBV6-1|TRBD2|TRBJ2-7
TGTGCCAGCAGTGAAGGACTAGCGGGCTCCTACGAGCAGTACTTC
CASSEGLAGSYEQYF
>TRBV2|TRBD2|TRBJ2-7
TGTGCCAGCGACCGACTAGCGGGAGGGCCGAACCTTTACGAGCAGTACTTC
CASDRLAGGPNLYEQYF
>TRBV7-9|-|TRBJ2-7
TGTGCCAGCAGCGCCCAGGGGTACGAGCAGTACTTC
CASSAQGYEQYF
>TRBV2|-|TRBJ2-1
TGTGCCAGCAGCGCCCCCTGGATTGAGCAGTTCTTC
CASSAPWIEQFF
>TRBV27|TRBD1|TRBJ2-7
TGTGCCAGCAGTTTCGGCAGGGGGCCAGGCGAGCAGTACTTC
CASSFGRGPGEQYF
>TRBV19|TRBD2|TRBJ2-1
TGTGCCAGTAGTGCTAGCGGGAGGGCCGTCAATGAGCAGTTCTTC
CASSASGRAVNEQFF
>TRBV4-1|TRBD1|TRBJ1-1
TGCGCCAGCAGCCAGCGGCCGGGACAGGGGAAAAACACTGAAGCTTTCTTT
CASSQRPGQGKNTEAFF
>TRBV4-2|TRBD2|TRBJ2-7
TGTGCCAGCAGCCAAGATTTGACTAGCGGGGGGTACTCCTACGAGCAGTACTTC
CASSQDLTSGGYSYEQYF
>TRBV19|-|TRBJ1-5
TGTGCCAGTAGTATCGCCGGACAGTTTAATCAGCCCCAGCATTTT
CASSIAGQFNQPQHF
>TRBV7-8|TRBD1|TRBJ2-7
TGTGCCAGCAGCCCAAAACAGGGGGTGGGCGAGCAGTACTTC
CASSPKQGVGEQYF
>TRBV6-6|-|TRBJ1-2
TGTGCCAGTTCTTGGGGGCCGGACTATGGCTACACCTTC
CASSWGPDYGYTF
>TRBV7-9|TRBD2|TRBJ2-7
TGTGCCAGCAGCCCAGCGGGACCAACCTACGAGCAGTACTTC
CASSPAGPTYEQYF
>TRBV27|-|TRBJ2-7
TGTGCCAGCAGTTTCAGGGGGGGCTACGAGCAGTACTTC
CASSFRGGYEQYF
>TRBV27|TRBD2|TRBJ2-2
TGTGCCAGCAGTTTTGCAGTAGCGGGAGGAGTAGGCACCGGGGAGCTGTTTTTT
CASSFAVAGGVGTGELFF
>TRBV7-8|-|TRBJ2-7
TGTGCCAGCAGCCAGTCCCAGGGGAGAGACGAGCAGTACTTC
CASSQSQGRDEQYF
>TRBV27|-|TRBJ1-1
TGTGCCAGCAGTCCTCAGGGTTATATGAACACTGAAGCTTTCTTT
CASSPQGYMNTEAFF
>TRBV27|TRBD2|TRBJ2-7
TGTGCCAGCAACCCCGGACTAGCGGGGGAAGGTCTCTACGAGCAGTACTTC
CASNPGLAGEGLYEQYF
>TRBV9|-|TRBJ2-7
TGTGCCAGCAGCGTCGGGGACGGATCATCCTACGAGCAGTACTTC
CASSVGDGSSYEQYF
>TRBV29-1|-|TRBJ2-1
TGCAGCGTTCGACAATACAATGAGCAGTTCTTC
CSVRQYNEQFF
>TRBV9|-|TRBJ2-2
TGTGCCAGCAGCGGAATCGAGACGAACACCGGGGAGCTGTTTTTT
CASSGIETNTGELFF
>TRBV5-1|TRBD1|TRBJ1-5
TGTGCCAGCACCACCCCCTCGCCAGGGGGCGAAAGCAATCAGCCCCAGCATTTT
CASTTPSPGGESNQPQHF
>TRBV5-6|-|TRBJ1-1
TGTGCCAGCAGCTTGGGTGTGGCCTACACTGAAGCTTTCTTT
CASSLGVAYTEAFF
>TRBV7-8|-|TRBJ1-5
TGTGCCAGCAGCCTAGGGCCAGCAAGCAATCAGCCCCAGCATTTT
CASSLGPASNQPQHF
>TRBV9|-|TRBJ2-3
TGTGCCAGCAGCCTAGGGACGGAGACTGACACAGATACGCAGTATTTT
CASSLGTETDTDTQYF
>TRBV5-1|TRBD1|TRBJ2-7
TGCGCCAGCAGCCAGGCGGGACAGGGCTACGAGCAGTACTTC
CASSQAGQGYEQYF
>TRBV19|TRBD1|TRBJ2-7
TGTGCCAGTAGTAGACGGGACAGGAGCCCCTACGAGCAGTACTTC
CASSRRDRSPYEQYF